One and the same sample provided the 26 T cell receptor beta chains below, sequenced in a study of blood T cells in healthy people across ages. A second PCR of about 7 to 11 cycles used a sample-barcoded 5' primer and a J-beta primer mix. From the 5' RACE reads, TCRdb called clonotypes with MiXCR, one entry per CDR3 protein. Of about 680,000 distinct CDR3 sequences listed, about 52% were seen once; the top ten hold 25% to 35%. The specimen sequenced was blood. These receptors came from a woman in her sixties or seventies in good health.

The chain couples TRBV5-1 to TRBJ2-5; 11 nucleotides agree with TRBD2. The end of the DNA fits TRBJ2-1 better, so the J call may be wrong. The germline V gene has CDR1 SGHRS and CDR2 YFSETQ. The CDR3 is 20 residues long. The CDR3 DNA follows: TGCGCCAGCAGCTCTGGAGGGCTAGCGGGAGGAGCTAAGCGACAAGAGACCCAGTTCTTC. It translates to CASSSGGLAGGAKRQETQFF.

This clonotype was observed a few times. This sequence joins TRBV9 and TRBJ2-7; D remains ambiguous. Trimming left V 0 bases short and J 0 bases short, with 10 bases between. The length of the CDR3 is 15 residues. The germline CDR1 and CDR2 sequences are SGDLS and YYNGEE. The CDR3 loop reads CASSVDGRSSYEQYF. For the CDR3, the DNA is TGTGCCAGCAGCGTAGATGGACGGAGCTCCTACGAGCAGTACTTC.

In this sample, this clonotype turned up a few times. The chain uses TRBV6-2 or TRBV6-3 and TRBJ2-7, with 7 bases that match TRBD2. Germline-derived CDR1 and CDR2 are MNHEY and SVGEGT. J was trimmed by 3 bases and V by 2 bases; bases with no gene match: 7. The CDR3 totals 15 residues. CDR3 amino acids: CASSYARESLYEQYF. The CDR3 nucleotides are TGTGCCAGCAGTTACGCGCGGGAGTCTCTCTACGAGCAGTACTTC.

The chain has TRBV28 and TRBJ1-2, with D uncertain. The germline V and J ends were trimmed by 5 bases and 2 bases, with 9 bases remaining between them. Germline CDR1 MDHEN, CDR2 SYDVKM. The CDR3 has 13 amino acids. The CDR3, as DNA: TGTGCCAGCAGTCCCAACCTAAACTATGGCTACACCTTC. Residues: CASSPNLNYGYTF.

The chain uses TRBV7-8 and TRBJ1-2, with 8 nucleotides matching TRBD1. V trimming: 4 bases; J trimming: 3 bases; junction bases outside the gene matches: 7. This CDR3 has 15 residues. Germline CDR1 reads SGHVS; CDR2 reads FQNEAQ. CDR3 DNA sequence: TGTGCCAGCAGCTCAGGACAGGGATCGGACTATGGCTACACCTTC. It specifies CASSSGQGSDYGYTF.

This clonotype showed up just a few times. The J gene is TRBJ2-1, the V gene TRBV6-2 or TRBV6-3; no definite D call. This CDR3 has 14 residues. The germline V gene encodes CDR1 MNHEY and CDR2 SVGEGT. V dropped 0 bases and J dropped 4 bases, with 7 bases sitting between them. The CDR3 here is CASSYSLAYNEQFF. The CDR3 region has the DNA TGTGCCAGCAGTTACTCTCTTGCTTACAATGAGCAGTTCTTC.

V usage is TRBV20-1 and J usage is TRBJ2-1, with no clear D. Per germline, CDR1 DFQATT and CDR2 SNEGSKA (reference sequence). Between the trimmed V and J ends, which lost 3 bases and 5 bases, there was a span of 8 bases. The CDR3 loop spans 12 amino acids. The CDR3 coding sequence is TGCAGTGCTAGCGGGTGGGACAATGAGCAGTTCTTC. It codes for CSASGWDNEQFF.

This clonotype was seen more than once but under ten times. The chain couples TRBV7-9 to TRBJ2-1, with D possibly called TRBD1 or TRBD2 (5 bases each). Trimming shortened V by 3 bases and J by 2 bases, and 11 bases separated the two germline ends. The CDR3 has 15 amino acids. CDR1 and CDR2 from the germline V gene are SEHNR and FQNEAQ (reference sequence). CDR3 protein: CASSFNLGAYNEQFF. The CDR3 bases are TGTGCCAGCAGCTTCAATCTGGGGGCCTACAATGAGCAGTTCTTC.

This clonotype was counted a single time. CDR3 in amino acids: CASSVESGGDEQYF. The CDR3 DNA follows: TGTGCCAGCAGCGTCGAGTCGGGGGGCGATGAGCAGTACTTC. The V and J genes are TRBV9 and TRBJ2-7; the D gene is possibly TRBD2 (7 bases). The CDR3 contains 14 residues. V lost 2 bases and J 7 bases, leaving 16 bases between the germline ends. CDR1 and CDR2 (germline): SGDLS, YYNGEE.

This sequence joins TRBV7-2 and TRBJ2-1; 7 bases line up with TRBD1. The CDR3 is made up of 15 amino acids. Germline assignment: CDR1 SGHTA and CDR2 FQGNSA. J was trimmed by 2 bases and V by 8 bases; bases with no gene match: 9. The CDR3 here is CASVNTDRTYNEQFF. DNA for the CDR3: TGTGCCAGCGTTAATACGGACAGGACCTACAATGAGCAGTTCTTC.

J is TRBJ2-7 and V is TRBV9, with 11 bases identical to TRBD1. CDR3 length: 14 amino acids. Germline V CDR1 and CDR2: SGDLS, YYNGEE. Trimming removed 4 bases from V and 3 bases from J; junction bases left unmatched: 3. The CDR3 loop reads CASSKGQGDYEQYF. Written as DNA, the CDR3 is TGTGCCAGCAGCAAGGGACAGGGGGACTACGAGCAGTACTTC.

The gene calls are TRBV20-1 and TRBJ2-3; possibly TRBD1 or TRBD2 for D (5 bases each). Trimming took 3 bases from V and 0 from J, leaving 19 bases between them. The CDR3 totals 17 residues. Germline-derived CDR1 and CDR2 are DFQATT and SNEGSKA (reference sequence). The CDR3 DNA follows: TGCAGTGCTAGGCCCCCGGGACGTACGACTAGCACAGATACGCAGTATTTT. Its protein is CSARPPGRTTSTDTQYF.

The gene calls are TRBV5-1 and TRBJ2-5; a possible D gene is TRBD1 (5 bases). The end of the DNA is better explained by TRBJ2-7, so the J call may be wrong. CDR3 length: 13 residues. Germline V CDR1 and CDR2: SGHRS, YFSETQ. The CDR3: CASSVAGNYEQYF. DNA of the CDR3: TGCGCCAGCAGCGTGGCAGGGAACTACGAGCAGTACTTC.

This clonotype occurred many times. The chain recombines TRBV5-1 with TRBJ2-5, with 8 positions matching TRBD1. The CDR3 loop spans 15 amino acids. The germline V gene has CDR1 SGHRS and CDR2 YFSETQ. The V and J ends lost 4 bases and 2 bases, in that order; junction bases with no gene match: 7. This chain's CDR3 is CASSRNTGGQETQYF. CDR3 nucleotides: TGCGCCAGCAGCCGAAATACAGGGGGACAAGAGACCCAGTACTTC.

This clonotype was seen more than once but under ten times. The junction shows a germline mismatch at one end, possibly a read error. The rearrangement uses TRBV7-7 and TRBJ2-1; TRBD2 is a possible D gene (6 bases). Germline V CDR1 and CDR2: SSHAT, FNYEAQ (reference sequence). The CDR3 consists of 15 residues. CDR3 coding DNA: TGTGCTAGCAGCCTAGGGGAGGCCCTGTACAATGAGCAGTTCTTC. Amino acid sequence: CASSLGEALYNEQFF.

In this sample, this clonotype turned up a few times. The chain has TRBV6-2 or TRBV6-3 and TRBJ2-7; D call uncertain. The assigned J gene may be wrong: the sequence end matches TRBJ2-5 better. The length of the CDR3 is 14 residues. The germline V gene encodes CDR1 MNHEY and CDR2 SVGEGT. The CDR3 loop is CASSLTATQETQYF. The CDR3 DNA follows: TGTGCCAGCAGCCTTACAGCCACCCAAGAGACCCAGTACTTC.

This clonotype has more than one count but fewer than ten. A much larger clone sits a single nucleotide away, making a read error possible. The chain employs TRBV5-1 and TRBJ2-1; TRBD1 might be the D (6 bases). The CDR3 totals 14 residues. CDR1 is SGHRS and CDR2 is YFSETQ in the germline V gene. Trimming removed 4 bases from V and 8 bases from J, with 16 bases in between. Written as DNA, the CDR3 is TGCGCCAGCAGCGCCCGACAGGAACTGGATGAGCAGTTCTTC. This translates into CASSARQELDEQFF.

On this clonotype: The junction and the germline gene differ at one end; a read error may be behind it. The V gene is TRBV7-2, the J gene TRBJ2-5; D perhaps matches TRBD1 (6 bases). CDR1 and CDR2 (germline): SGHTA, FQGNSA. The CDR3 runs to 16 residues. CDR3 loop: CAGSSPVDSPQETQYF. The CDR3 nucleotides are TGTGCCGGCAGCTCCCCCGTGGACAGTCCGCAAGAGACCCAGTACTTC.

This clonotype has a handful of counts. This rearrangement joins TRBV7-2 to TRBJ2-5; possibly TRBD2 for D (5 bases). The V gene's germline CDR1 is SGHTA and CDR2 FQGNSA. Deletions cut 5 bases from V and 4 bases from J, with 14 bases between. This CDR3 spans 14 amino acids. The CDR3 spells CASSTFGAGETQYF. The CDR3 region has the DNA TGTGCCAGCAGCACCTTTGGTGCGGGAGAGACCCAGTACTTC.

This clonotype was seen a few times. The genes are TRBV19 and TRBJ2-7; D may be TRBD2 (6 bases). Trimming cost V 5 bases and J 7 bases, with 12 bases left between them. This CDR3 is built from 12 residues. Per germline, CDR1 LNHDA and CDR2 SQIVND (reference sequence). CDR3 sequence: CASSPEGGEQYF. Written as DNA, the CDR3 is TGTGCCAGTAGTCCCGAAGGAGGGGAGCAGTACTTC.

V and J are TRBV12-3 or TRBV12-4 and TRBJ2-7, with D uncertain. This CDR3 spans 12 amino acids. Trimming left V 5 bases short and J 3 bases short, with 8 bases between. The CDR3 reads CASSPPFYEQYF. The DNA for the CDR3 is TGTGCCAGCAGTCCCCCTTTCTACGAGCAGTACTTC.

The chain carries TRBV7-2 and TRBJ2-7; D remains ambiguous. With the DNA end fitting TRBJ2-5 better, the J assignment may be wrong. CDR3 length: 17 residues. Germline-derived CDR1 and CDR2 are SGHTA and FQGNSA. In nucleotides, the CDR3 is TGTGCCAGCAGCGTTTCCGGGTCTTCTTTAGTGGGGGAGACCCAGTACTTC. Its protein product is CASSVSGSSLVGETQYF.

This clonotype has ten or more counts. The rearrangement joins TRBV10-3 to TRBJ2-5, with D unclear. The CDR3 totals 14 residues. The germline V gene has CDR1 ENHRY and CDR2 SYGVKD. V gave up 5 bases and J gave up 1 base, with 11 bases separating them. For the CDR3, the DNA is TGTGCCATCAGTTCGGGTCAGGTCCAAGAGACCCAGTACTTC. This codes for CAISSGQVQETQYF.

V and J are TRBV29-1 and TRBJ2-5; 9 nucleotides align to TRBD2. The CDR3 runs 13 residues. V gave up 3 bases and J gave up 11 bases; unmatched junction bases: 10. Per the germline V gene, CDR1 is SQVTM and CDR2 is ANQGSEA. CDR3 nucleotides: TGCAGCGTTGAGACTAGCGGCGGAGCCGGGCAGTACTTC. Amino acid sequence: CSVETSGGAGQYF.

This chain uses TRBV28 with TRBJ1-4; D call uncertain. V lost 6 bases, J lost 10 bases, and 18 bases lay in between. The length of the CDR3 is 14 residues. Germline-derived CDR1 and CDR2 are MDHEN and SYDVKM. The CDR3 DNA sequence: TGTGCCAGCAGAGAGGGCCCTGGGAGTGGAAAACTGTTTTTT. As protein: CASREGPGSGKLFF.

In DNA, the CDR3 is TGTGCCAGCAGTTCGACAGGGACTCTCTTCTACAATGAGCAGTTCTTC. Its translation is CASSSTGTLFYNEQFF. This chain uses TRBV6-2 or TRBV6-3 with TRBJ2-1; possibly TRBD1 for D (7 bases). The CDR3 has 16 residues. V was clipped by 4 bases and J by 3 bases, with 16 bases between them. Germline V gene sequence: CDR1 MNHEY, CDR2 SVGEGT.